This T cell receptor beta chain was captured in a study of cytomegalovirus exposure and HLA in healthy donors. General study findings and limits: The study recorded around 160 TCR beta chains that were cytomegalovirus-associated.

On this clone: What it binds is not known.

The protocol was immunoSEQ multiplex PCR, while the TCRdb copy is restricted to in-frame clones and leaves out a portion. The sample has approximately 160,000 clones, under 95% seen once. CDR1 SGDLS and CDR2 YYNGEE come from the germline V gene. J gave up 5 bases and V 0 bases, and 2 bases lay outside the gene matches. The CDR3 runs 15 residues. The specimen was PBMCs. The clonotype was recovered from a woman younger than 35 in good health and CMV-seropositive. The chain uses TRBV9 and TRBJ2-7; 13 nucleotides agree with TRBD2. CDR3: CASSVAGLAGDEQYF. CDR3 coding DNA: TGTGCCAGCAGCGTAGCCGGACTAGCGGGAGACGAGCAGTACTTC.